These 18 T cell receptor beta chains originate from one sample sequenced in a study of sequential checkpoint blockade in melanoma. Regarding treatment: randomized to nivolumab then ipilimumab (arm A) or the reverse (arm B). Clones were sequenced by immunoSEQ multiplex PCR, and TCRdb holds only the in-frame ones, with some missing. The sample carries over 1,500 clones, roughly a quarter recorded once. This material consisted of tumor tissue (inferred from file names), taken from a patient given nivolumab and ipilimumab in sequence. The receptors derive from a human donor with melanoma.

This clone is categorized as medium-sized. The chain is built from TRBV11-3 and TRBJ1-1; 8 nucleotides agree with TRBD1. This CDR3 region has 15 residues. Germline CDR1 is SGHNT and CDR2 is YENEEA. The trim removed 2 bases at V and 11 bases at J, leaving 13 bases unmatched. CDR3 nucleotides: TGTGCCAGCAGCTTAAGTCGACAGGGGCTAGTTTGGGCTTTCTTT. Encoded protein: CASSLSRQGLVWAFF. Full variable domain (rest looked up from reference TRBV11-3 and TRBJ1-1): EAGVVQSPRYKIIEKKQPVAFWCNPISGHNTLYWYLQNLGQGPELLIRYENEEAVDDSQLPKDRFSAERLKGVDSTLKIQPAELGDSAVYLCASSLSRQGLVWAFFGQGTRLTVV.

The table lists this clone with a few counts. The J gene is TRBJ2-1, the V gene TRBV11-3; D may correspond to TRBD1 or TRBD2 (5 bases each). Germline-derived CDR1 and CDR2 are SGHNT and YENEEA. V was clipped by 2 bases and J by 7 bases, with 21 bases between them. The CDR3 has 17 amino acids. CDR3 residues: CASSLISGQGRGNEQFF. CDR3 DNA: TGTGCCAGCAGCTTAATTTCGGGGCAGGGTAGGGGTAATGAGCAGTTCTTC.

Only a few counts were recorded for this clone. The chain combines TRBV9 with TRBJ2-4; D may correspond to TRBD1 or TRBD2 (5 bases each). Germline V lookup: CDR1 SGDLS, CDR2 YYNGEE. Trimming took 5 bases from V and 3 from J, leaving 18 bases between them. The CDR3 length is 16 residues. CDR3 in DNA: TGTGCCAGCAGTGGGACGTCCCGTCGGGGCAAAAACATTCAGTACTTC. It translates to CASSGTSRRGKNIQYF.

This clone appeared a few times. The V and J genes are TRBV25-1 and TRBJ1-1, with 7 nucleotides matching TRBD1. V trimming: 5 bases; J trimming: 11 bases; junction bases outside the gene matches: 8. Germline V lookup: CDR1 MGHDK, CDR2 SYGVNS. This CDR3 comprises 12 residues. The CDR3 is CASSTPTGTAFF. Here the CDR3 DNA reads TGTGCCAGCAGTACCCCGACAGGGACCGCTTTCTTT.

This clone is labeled medium-sized (0.01 to 0.1%). The chain joins TRBV7-1 to TRBJ2-7; possible D gene TRBD2, 7 bases. TRBV7-1 is assigned to the ORF class and has an uncertain function. V was clipped by 5 bases and J by 4 bases, with 12 bases between them. The CDR3 runs 13 residues. CDR3 amino acids: CASSPGGFYEQYF. The CDR3 nucleotides are TGTGCCAGCAGCCCGGGGGGCTTTTACGAGCAGTACTTC.

The gene calls are TRBV29-1 and TRBJ1-1; 8 bases align to TRBD1. The CDR3 covers 13 residues. From germline, CDR1 is SQVTM and CDR2 ANQGSEA. With 2 bases clipped from V and 12 bases from J, the junction kept 11 bases outside the gene matches. The DNA for the CDR3 is TGCAGCGTTGAACCGGCCTCACAGGGGGTAACTTTCTTT. Translation gives CSVEPASQGVTFF.

This chain uses TRBV5-1 with TRBJ2-2; 9 positions match TRBD1. Germline V gene lookup returns CDR1 SGHRS and CDR2 YFSETQ. Trimming removed 4 bases from V and 2 bases from J; junction bases left unmatched: 12. The CDR3 runs to 18 residues. In DNA, the CDR3 is TGCGCCAGCAGCCACGCGGGGACAGGGTTACTAAACACCGGGGAGCTGTTTTTT. It encodes CASSHAGTGLLNTGELFF.

The chain couples TRBV18 to TRBJ2-7, with 15 bases identical to TRBD2. With V trimmed by 3 bases and J by 3 bases, 15 bases remained unmatched. The germline V gene has CDR1 KGHSH and CDR2 LQKENI. CDR3 size: 20 residues. CDR3 amino acids: CASSPSLPGLAGGPLYEQYF. CDR3 sequence (DNA): TGTGCCAGCTCACCCTCACTCCCGGGACTAGCGGGAGGCCCTCTCTACGAGCAGTACTTC.

The V call is TRBV12-5, the J call TRBJ2-7; D might be TRBD1 (5 bases). From germline, CDR1 is LGHNT and CDR2 FRNRAP. The germline V and J ends were trimmed by 2 bases and 0 bases, with 20 bases remaining between them. The CDR3 contains 18 residues. This CDR3 is CASGLIPIRGLNSYEQYF. In DNA form, the CDR3 reads TGTGCTAGTGGTTTGATCCCCATTAGGGGTTTAAACTCCTACGAGCAGTACTTC.

Relative to its sample, this clone is medium-sized. This CDR3 reads CASSLGFPNNEKLFF. CDR3 in DNA: TGTGCCAGCAGCTTAGGTTTCCCCAATAATGAAAAACTGTTTTTT. This sequence joins TRBV11-3 and TRBJ1-4; no reliable D call. The germline V gene encodes CDR1 SGHNT and CDR2 YENEEA. V lost 1 base and J lost 4, with 10 bases in between. The CDR3 contains 15 residues.

The rearrangement joins TRBV6-8 to TRBJ2-7; 10 nucleotides align to TRBD2. J lost 3 bases, V lost 7 bases, and 6 bases had no gene match. The CDR3 contains 14 residues. Germline V lookup: CDR1 MNHGY, CDR2 SAAAGT. The CDR3 region has the DNA TGTGCCAGCAATTCAGCGGGAGGGTACTACGAGCAGTACTTC. It yields the protein CASNSAGGYYEQYF.

This chain links TRBV25-1 with TRBJ1-2; TRBD1 matches at 8 bases. The germline V gene encodes CDR1 MGHDK and CDR2 SYGVNS. V was clipped by 7 bases and J by 6 bases; unmatched bases: 7. The CDR3 length is 13 residues. The CDR3 is CASNLDRADGYTF. The CDR3 coding sequence is TGTGCCAGCAATTTGGACAGGGCGGATGGCTACACCTTC.

By share, this clone ranks as medium-sized (0.01 to 0.1%). The CDR3 nucleotides read TGTGCCAGCATCCGGGGGGTCACAGATACGCAGTATTTT. This gives the protein CASIRGVTDTQYF. This chain connects TRBV9 to TRBJ2-3; 7 positions agree with TRBD2. The V and J ends lost 6 bases and 2 bases, in that order; junction bases with no gene match: 3. The CDR3 is 13 amino acids. The V gene's germline CDR1 is SGDLS and CDR2 YYNGEE.

In its sample, this clone is medium-sized. The rearrangement links TRBV11-3 to TRBJ1-6, with D possibly TRBD1 on 5 matching bases. The ends were cut back, 1 base at V and 7 bases at J, with 14 bases in the middle. Per germline, CDR1 SGHNT and CDR2 YENEEA. The length of the CDR3 is 16 residues. CDR3 residues: CASSLGGELRNSPLHF. For the CDR3, the DNA is TGTGCCAGCAGCTTAGGGGGGGAGTTGAGGAATTCACCCCTCCACTTT.

In its sample, this clone is medium-sized. The chain carries TRBV11-3 and TRBJ1-1, with unresolved D. Germline CDR1 and CDR2: SGHNT and YENEEA. This CDR3 has 15 amino acids. Trimming pared 1 base from V and 1 base from J, leaving 10 bases between. The CDR3: CASSLVAGKNTEAFF. DNA of the CDR3: TGTGCCAGCAGCTTAGTAGCGGGGAAGAACACTGAAGCTTTCTTT.

The chain couples TRBV6-8 to TRBJ2-7; TRBD2 matches at 8 bases. Germline loops: CDR1 MNHGY, CDR2 SAAAGT. The CDR3 runs 14 residues. V trimming: 2 bases; J trimming: 3 bases; junction bases outside the gene matches: 3. CDR3 bases: TGTGCCAGCAGTTACGCCGGGACTAGCTACGAGCAGTACTTC. Encoded protein: CASSYAGTSYEQYF.

Sample share makes this clone medium-sized (0.01 to 0.1%). The gene calls are TRBV11-3 and TRBJ2-6; D not certain. The germline CDR1 and CDR2 sequences are SGHNT and YENEEA. The germline V and J ends were trimmed by 5 bases and 5 bases, with 16 bases remaining between them. The CDR3 length is 16 residues. This CDR3 reads CASSVLAQSRANVLTF. CDR3 nucleotide sequence: TGTGCCAGCAGCGTGCTTGCACAAAGTCGGGCCAACGTCCTGACTTTC.

V is TRBV29-1 and J is TRBJ2-1; 7 nucleotides agree with TRBD1. The V and J ends lost 3 bases and 6 bases, in that order; junction bases with no gene match: 5. Germline loops: CDR1 SQVTM, CDR2 ANQGSEA. This CDR3 has 13 residues. This CDR3 is CSVDRAGGNEQFF. The CDR3 DNA reads TGCAGCGTTGATCGGGCAGGGGGCAATGAGCAGTTCTTC.